The rows below give T cell receptor beta chains drawn from one sample of a study of tumor and adjacent non-tumor tissue in lung cancer. From the multiplex PCR reads, TCRdb called clonotypes with MiXCR, one entry per CDR3 protein. The table has around 99,000 distinct CDR3 sequences, about 61% seen once; the top ten hold about 20%. Sequencing input: distant non-tumor lung tissue. These receptors were taken from a man aged 60-69 years with non-small cell lung cancer. Each CDR3 is given with its conserved first and last residue. The D gene is left open where the match is weak. Rows give clone size only sometimes, using once, few, many, or a class for an expanded clone.

d_call,v_call,clone_size,j_call,cdr3_nt,cdr3_aa
TRBD1,TRBV11-1,medium-sized,TRBJ2-7,TGTGCCAGCAGCTTTCCGGGACAGGGTCTATACGAGCAGTACTTC,CASSFPGQGLYEQYF
NA,TRBV29-1,many,TRBJ2-2,TGCAGCGTTGCGGCTACCGGGGAGCTGTTTTTT,CSVAATGELFF
TRBD2,TRBV28,few,TRBJ2-4,TGTGCCAGCAGCTTAGTAGGACTAGCGGGAGTGGGCAGAGACATTCAGTACTTC,CASSLVGLAGVGRDIQYF
TRBD1,TRBV6-1,once,TRBJ2-6,TGTGCCAGCAGGCCTATGACAGGGTTCGGAGTTTCTGGGGCCAACGTCCTGACTTTC,CASRPMTGFGVSGANVLTF
NA,TRBV20-1,NA,TRBJ2-4,TGCAGTACTAGAGCCGGGAACACGGACATTCAGTACTTC,CSTRAGNTDIQYF
NA,TRBV11-2,NA,TRBJ2-4,TGTGCCAGCAGCGACCAAGGGGGTCCAGCCAAAAACATTCAGTGCTTC,CASSDQGGPAKNIQCF
NA,TRBV6-6,many,TRBJ2-3,TGTGCCAGCAGTTACTCTGGCGCGGGACTCACAGATACGCAGTATTTT,CASSYSGAGLTDTQYF
NA,TRBV11-2,NA,TRBJ1-6,TGTGCCAGTAGCTTTTCAGGGAGTGATAATTCACCTCTCCTCTTT,CASSFSGSDNSPLLF
NA,TRBV29-1,NA,TRBJ1-4,TGCAGCGTCGAAACAGGAAGGAATGGAAAACCGTTTTTT,CSVETGRNGKPFF
NA,TRBV30,once,TRBJ2-7,TGTGCCTGGAATTCTACAGGGGGCGGGAGGGGATACGAGCAGTACTTC,CAWNSTGGGRGYEQYF
NA,TRBV4-3,once,TRBJ2-1,TGCGCCAGCAGCCTAGTGTTAACTAGCGAGCAGTTCTTC,CASSLVLTSEQFF
NA,TRBV20-1,NA,TRBJ2-1,TGCAATGCCGATCCGCAAGGACTAGGGGGGTTAAAGGAGCAGTTCTTC,CNADPQGLGGLKEQFF
TRBD2,TRBV6-6,NA,TRBJ2-3,TGTGCTAGCAGTTTAAGAGGGACTAGAGGGGGAGCTAGCACAGATACGCAGTATTTT,CASSLRGTRGGASTDTQYF
NA,TRBV11-1,NA,TRBJ2-5,TGTGCCAGCAGCTCGGGCACGTGCCAAGAGACCCTGTACTTC,CASSSGTCQETLYF
NA,TRBV20-1,NA,TRBJ2-3,TGCAGTGCGAGGTTGGCGGGCAGCACAGATACGCAGTATTTT,CSARLAGSTDTQYF
NA,TRBV2,few,TRBJ2-3,TGTGTCAGCTACCAAGTTCCAGATACGCAGTATTTT,CVSYQVPDTQYF
TRBD2,TRBV6-1,many,TRBJ2-7,TGTGCCAGCAGTGAATCGGGGGGGCGGTACGAGCAGTACTTC,CASSESGGRYEQYF
NA,TRBV7-3,NA,TRBJ2-7,TGTGCCAGCAGCCCGATGGGGACGAGCTCCTACGAGGAGTACTTC,CASSPMGTSSYEEYF
NA,TRBV4-1,NA,TRBJ1-6,TGCGCCAGCAACCCCGGGGCAGCCTCAAAAGCCCTCCACTTT,CASNPGAASKALHF
TRBD1,TRBV5-4,NA,TRBJ1-1,TGTACCAGCAGCAGCACTGGACAGGTGATCACTGAAGCTTACTTT,CTSSSTGQVITEAYF
TRBD1,TRBV6-5,many,TRBJ1-3,TGTGCCAGCAGGTCGACAGGGGCCGGAAACACCATATATTTT,CASRSTGAGNTIYF
TRBD1,TRBV6-6,many,TRBJ1-6,TGTGCCAGCAGCCAATATCCGGGACAGAATAATTCACCCCTCCACTTT,CASSQYPGQNNSPLHF
TRBD2,TRBV20-1,once,TRBJ2-5,TGCAGTGCCACCGGACTAGCGTGGGGGAGGGCTGAGACCCAGTACTTC,CSATGLAWGRAETQYF
NA,TRBV19,NA,TRBJ1-6,TGTGCCAGTAAAGCCACCGGGACACGGAATTCACCCCTCCACTTT,CASKATGTRNSPLHF
NA,TRBV4-3,NA,TRBJ2-1,TGCGCCAGCAGCCAAGATTATGGGGAGGCCTACAATGAGCGGCTCTTC,CASSQDYGEAYNERLF
TRBD1,TRBV12-3/TRBV12-4,many,TRBJ1-1,TGTGCCAGCAGTGGGACAGGAGGCGCGGACACTGAAGCTTTCTTT,CASSGTGGADTEAFF
NA,TRBV6-5,NA,TRBJ2-7,TGTGCCAGCAGTTATCACATGGGAGTCCACGAGCAGTACTTC,CASSYHMGVHEQYF
NA,TRBV29-1,NA,TRBJ1-1,TGCATCGTACCCATCAAGGATGGGACTGAAGCTTTCTTT,CIVPIKDGTEAFF
TRBD1,TRBV12-3/TRBV12-4,many,TRBJ1-3,TGTGCCAGCAGTTTGAGCAGGGGGCCTTCTGGAAACACCATATATTTT,CASSLSRGPSGNTIYF
NA,TRBV28,many,TRBJ1-6,TGTGCCAGCTGCCCAGGTTATAATTCACCCCTCCACTTT,CASCPGYNSPLHF
TRBD2,TRBV5-1,NA,TRBJ2-7,TGCGCCAGCAGCTTGAGAGGGACTAGCGGGAGTGGCGGGTACGAGCAGTACTTC,CASSLRGTSGSGGYEQYF
NA,TRBV10-3,NA,TRBJ1-4,TGTGCCATCAGCGTTGCAGGGAGTCCTAATGAAAAACTGTTTTTT,CAISVAGSPNEKLFF
NA,TRBV11-2,NA,TRBJ2-1,TGTGCCAGCAGCTTAGAGGGACTTAGCAATGGGCAGTTTTTC,CASSLEGLSNGQFF
TRBD2,TRBV5-6,few,TRBJ2-2,TGTGCCAGCAGCTTATGGAGGGCAGAAAGCGGGGAGCTGTTGTTT,CASSLWRAESGELLF
TRBD1,TRBV29-1,once,TRBJ1-1,TGCTGCGCAGGACAGGGGAACACTGAAGCTTTCTTT,CCAGQGNTEAFF
NA,TRBV6-5,NA,TRBJ2-7,TGTGCCAGCAAACACGTCACAGGGAACTACGAGCAGTACTTC,CASKHVTGNYEQYF
TRBD2,TRBV29-1,NA,TRBJ2-5,TGCAGCGTTCGTAAAACGGGAGGGCCGGCAGAGACCCGGTATTTC,CSVRKTGGPAETRYF
NA,TRBV11-1,NA,TRBJ2-2,TGTGCCAGCAGTTTAGGGGGGGGCCTAAACACCGGGGAGCCGTTTTTT,CASSLGGGLNTGEPFF
TRBD1,TRBV6-5,many,TRBJ2-7,TGTGCCAGCAGAACGAGGGGGACAGGGCACCACGAGCAGTACTTC,CASRTRGTGHHEQYF
TRBD2,TRBV15,NA,TRBJ2-1,TGTGTCACCAGCAGAGTAGCGGGAGGGTGGGGTGAGCAGTTCTTC,CVTSRVAGGWGEQFF
NA,TRBV11-3,NA,TRBJ2-7,TGTGCCAGCAGCCTAGATCGGAAGATAGGGGTCGAGCAGTACTTC,CASSLDRKIGVEQYF
NA,TRBV5-8,many,TRBJ2-3,TGTGCCAGCAGCTACTTGGGGTTGAGCCTCGGGAGCACAGATACGCAGTATTTT,CASSYLGLSLGSTDTQYF
TRBD2,TRBV11-2,NA,TRBJ2-5,TGTGCCAATAGCCCCCGTACTAGCGGGGTGGGGGAGACCCATTACTTC,CANSPRTSGVGETHYF
NA,TRBV4-3,many,TRBJ2-3,TGCGCCAGCAGCGACGGAGGGCCGGGTGATACGCAGTATTTT,CASSDGGPGDTQYF
NA,TRBV7-9,NA,TRBJ2-3,TGTACCAGCGCTCTGGGGGCTAGCACAGATACGCGGTATTTT,CTSALGASTDTRYF
TRBD2,TRBV2,few,TRBJ2-7,TGTGCCAGCAGTCAGCGGGGGGCACCCTACGAGCAGTACTTC,CASSQRGAPYEQYF
TRBD2,TRBV11-2,once,TRBJ2-3,TGTGCCAGCAGCTCCGCCGGGGGGTCGACAGATACGCAGTATTTT,CASSSAGGSTDTQYF
NA,TRBV6-6,many,TRBJ1-5,TGTGCCAGCACCTACGGTGATGGCAATCAGCCCCAGCATTTT,CASTYGDGNQPQHF
NA,TRBV6-5,NA,TRBJ2-1,TGTGCCAGCAGTTGGCAGGGCAGAGGACCTAATGAGCGGTTCTTC,CASSWQGRGPNERFF
NA,TRBV6-2/TRBV6-3,NA,TRBJ1-5,TGTGTCTGCAGTCCCGAGGGGGGCCACAATCAGCCCCAGCATTTT,CVCSPEGGHNQPQHF
NA,TRBV20-1,many,TRBJ2-3,TGCAGTGCTAGGATTGTCACTGATACGCAGTATTTT,CSARIVTDTQYF
TRBD2,TRBV20-1,once,TRBJ2-3,TGCGGTGCTAGAGAGCTAGCGGGGGGAAGAGATACGCAGTATTTT,CGARELAGGRDTQYF